These T cell receptor beta chains were read from a single sample in a study of blood T cell repertoires in COVID-19. The data were produced by immunoSEQ multiplex PCR, yet TCRdb's version contains in-frame clones alone and is incomplete. The profile shows 98,000 or so clones, roughly nine tenths of them singletons. The sequencing sample was made of peripheral blood. The receptors shown here come from a man between 60 and 75 years old with COVID-19, enrolled during active disease. Each CDR3 is given with its conserved first and last residue. The D gene is left open where the match is weak. The listing skips clone size in some rows; elsewhere it reads once, few, many or a size class.

J gene,clone size,V gene,D gene,CDR3 DNA,CDR3 protein
TRBJ1-6,NA,TRBV3-1/TRBV3-2,NA,TGTGCCAGCAGCCAAGATCCCAGGCAAACCCTCCACTTT,CASSQDPRQTLHF
TRBJ1-6,NA,TRBV10-3,NA,TGTGCCATCAGTGTCGACAGGCTGAAGGGGTCACCCCTCCACTTT,CAISVDRLKGSPLHF
TRBJ2-2,once,TRBV27,NA,TGTGCCAGCAGTTTTACGGCGTTCGGGGGGGAGCTGTTTTTT,CASSFTAFGGELFF
TRBJ2-2,NA,TRBV9,NA,TGTGCCAGCAGCCCCCGGGGGACAGGGGGAATAACTAGCGGGAAGAACACCGGGGAGCTGTTTTTT,CASSPRGTGGITSGKNTGELFF
TRBJ2-5,NA,TRBV5-6,TRBD2,TGTGCCAGCAGCCTTCGACTAGCGGGAGATGAGACCCAGTACTTC,CASSLRLAGDETQYF
TRBJ1-3,NA,TRBV29-1,NA,TGCAGCGTTGAAGCGGGGAACACCATATATTTT,CSVEAGNTIYF
TRBJ2-3,NA,TRBV2,TRBD2,TGTGCCAGCAGTGCTAGCGGGAGGTTTCCAGATACGCAGTATTTT,CASSASGRFPDTQYF
TRBJ2-7,NA,TRBV28,TRBD1,TGTGCCAGCAGTTCGCACAGGGGGCCTGAGCAGTACTTC,CASSSHRGPEQYF
TRBJ2-1,NA,TRBV5-4,TRBD2,TGTGCCAGCAGCTTGGAACTAGCGGACTACAATGAGCAGTTCTTC,CASSLELADYNEQFF
TRBJ1-6,NA,TRBV5-6,NA,TGTGCCAGCAGCCAAGCGGGGGCTCCGGTATCACCCCTCCACTTT,CASSQAGAPVSPLHF
TRBJ2-3,NA,TRBV18,TRBD1,TGTGCCAGCTCACCCCTTTTGGACAGGGAAGGCACAGATACGCAGTATTTT,CASSPLLDREGTDTQYF
TRBJ2-7,NA,TRBV4-1,NA,TGCGCCAGCAGCCAAGATGGACAGCCCTGGGGGCAGTACTTC,CASSQDGQPWGQYF
TRBJ2-7,NA,TRBV7-2,TRBD2,TGTGCCAGCAGCTTCTCGGGACTAGTCACGACCTACGAGCAGTACTTC,CASSFSGLVTTYEQYF
TRBJ1-5,few,TRBV19,NA,TGTGCCAGTAGCGGAGGTCTTTATAGCAATCAGCCCCAGCATTTT,CASSGGLYSNQPQHF
TRBJ2-7,NA,TRBV5-1,TRBD1,TGCGCCAGCAGCTTGGGACAGGGGGCCCACGAGCAGTACTTC,CASSLGQGAHEQYF
TRBJ1-1,few,TRBV7-3,NA,TGTGCCAGCAGCTTAATCGGGGACACTGAAGCTTTCTTT,CASSLIGDTEAFF
TRBJ1-6,NA,TRBV12-5,NA,TGTGCTAGTGGTCGGACAGAGTATTCACCCCTCCACTTT,CASGRTEYSPLHF
TRBJ1-5,NA,TRBV7-9,NA,TGTGCCAGCAGCTTAGGCGGGACTGCGACTCAGCCCCAGCATTTT,CASSLGGTATQPQHF
TRBJ1-1,NA,TRBV29-1,NA,TGCAGCGCCGAGGACACTGAAGCTTTCTTT,CSAEDTEAFF
TRBJ2-3,few,TRBV18,TRBD1,TGTGCCAGCTCACTCGGAGGGACAGGGAGCACAGATACGCAGTATTTT,CASSLGGTGSTDTQYF
TRBJ1-5,NA,TRBV18,NA,TGTGCCAGCTCACGTCCCGGGACTTCTAGCAATCAGCCCCAGCATTTT,CASSRPGTSSNQPQHF
TRBJ2-1,NA,TRBV7-8,NA,TGTGCCAGCAGCCCAGGGGGGAGCGGGAGATACAATGAGCAGTTCTTC,CASSPGGSGRYNEQFF
TRBJ2-1,NA,TRBV18,TRBD2,TGTGCCAGCTCAGGCTCTAGCGGAGAGGGTTACAATGAGCAGTTCTTC,CASSGSSGEGYNEQFF
TRBJ2-3,NA,TRBV11-3,TRBD2,TGTGCCAGCAGCTTAGATACAGCGGGAGGGCCAGATACGCAGTATTTT,CASSLDTAGGPDTQYF
TRBJ1-5,NA,TRBV28,TRBD1,TGTGCCAGCAGTTGGACAGGGTCCCAGCCCCAGCATTTT,CASSWTGSQPQHF
TRBJ1-2,NA,TRBV7-9,TRBD1,TGTGCCAGCAGCTTAGGGACAGGGCCCGATGGCTACACCTTC,CASSLGTGPDGYTF
TRBJ1-1,NA,TRBV7-3,NA,TGTGCCAGCAGCTCTCAGGGGAACACTGAAGCTTTCTTT,CASSSQGNTEAFF
TRBJ2-7,NA,TRBV6-6,NA,TGTGCCAGCAGTTTTCTCCCTTCGACAGGCTCCTACGAGCAGTACTTC,CASSFLPSTGSYEQYF
TRBJ2-7,NA,TRBV12-5,TRBD2,TGTGCTAGTGGTTTGGCCACTAGCGGGGGGACCTACGAGCAGTACTTC,CASGLATSGGTYEQYF
TRBJ1-4,NA,TRBV30,NA,TGTGCCTGGAGCCACACGCTTGAAAAACTGTTTTTT,CAWSHTLEKLFF
TRBJ1-1,NA,TRBV19,TRBD1,TGTGCCAGTAGGCCTTACAGGGGACTGAACACTGAAGCTTTCTTT,CASRPYRGLNTEAFF
TRBJ2-1,NA,TRBV30,TRBD2,TGTGCCTGGAGTCCCCTTGCGCGGGAGAACTTTATCAATGAGCAGTTCTTC,CAWSPLARENFINEQFF
TRBJ2-2,once,TRBV9,NA,TGTGCCAGCAGCGTGAGCACCGGGGAGCTGTTTTTT,CASSVSTGELFF
TRBJ1-1,NA,TRBV5-1,NA,TGCGCCAGCAGCCTTTCCGGGACAACTGAAGCTTTCTTT,CASSLSGTTEAFF
TRBJ1-2,once,TRBV19,NA,TGTGCCAGTAGTATTCGCCCGACAGGTGCCTTTAACTATGGCTACACCTTC,CASSIRPTGAFNYGYTF
TRBJ2-2,once,TRBV9,NA,TGTGCCAGCAGCCCCCAGGTGGCAGTCGGGGAGCTGTTTTTT,CASSPQVAVGELFF
TRBJ2-3,NA,TRBV12-5,TRBD1,TGTGCTAGTGGTTTGGTACAGGGGGCAAGTGATACGCAGTATTTT,CASGLVQGASDTQYF
TRBJ1-2,NA,TRBV12-3/TRBV12-4,NA,TGTGCCAGCAGTCCGAGAGTCTATGGCTACACCTTC,CASSPRVYGYTF
TRBJ1-2,NA,TRBV19,NA,TGTGCCAGTAGTGCGGGTATGAAGTATGGCTACACCTTC,CASSAGMKYGYTF
TRBJ1-2,NA,TRBV3-1/TRBV3-2,NA,TGTGCCAGCAGCTCACAGGGTGTGGATGGCTACACCTTC,CASSSQGVDGYTF
TRBJ2-3,NA,TRBV2,NA,TGTGCCAGCAGTGATTTGGGGGGAGGAACAGATACGCAGTATTTT,CASSDLGGGTDTQYF
TRBJ1-6,NA,TRBV30,NA,TGTGCCTGGAGTAGCGGACTGTCCCGAAGAGGTTCACCCCTCCACTTT,CAWSSGLSRRGSPLHF
TRBJ1-2,NA,TRBV6-1,NA,TGTGCCAGCAGTGAGTCTCCAGGGCGCTATGGCTACACCTTC,CASSESPGRYGYTF